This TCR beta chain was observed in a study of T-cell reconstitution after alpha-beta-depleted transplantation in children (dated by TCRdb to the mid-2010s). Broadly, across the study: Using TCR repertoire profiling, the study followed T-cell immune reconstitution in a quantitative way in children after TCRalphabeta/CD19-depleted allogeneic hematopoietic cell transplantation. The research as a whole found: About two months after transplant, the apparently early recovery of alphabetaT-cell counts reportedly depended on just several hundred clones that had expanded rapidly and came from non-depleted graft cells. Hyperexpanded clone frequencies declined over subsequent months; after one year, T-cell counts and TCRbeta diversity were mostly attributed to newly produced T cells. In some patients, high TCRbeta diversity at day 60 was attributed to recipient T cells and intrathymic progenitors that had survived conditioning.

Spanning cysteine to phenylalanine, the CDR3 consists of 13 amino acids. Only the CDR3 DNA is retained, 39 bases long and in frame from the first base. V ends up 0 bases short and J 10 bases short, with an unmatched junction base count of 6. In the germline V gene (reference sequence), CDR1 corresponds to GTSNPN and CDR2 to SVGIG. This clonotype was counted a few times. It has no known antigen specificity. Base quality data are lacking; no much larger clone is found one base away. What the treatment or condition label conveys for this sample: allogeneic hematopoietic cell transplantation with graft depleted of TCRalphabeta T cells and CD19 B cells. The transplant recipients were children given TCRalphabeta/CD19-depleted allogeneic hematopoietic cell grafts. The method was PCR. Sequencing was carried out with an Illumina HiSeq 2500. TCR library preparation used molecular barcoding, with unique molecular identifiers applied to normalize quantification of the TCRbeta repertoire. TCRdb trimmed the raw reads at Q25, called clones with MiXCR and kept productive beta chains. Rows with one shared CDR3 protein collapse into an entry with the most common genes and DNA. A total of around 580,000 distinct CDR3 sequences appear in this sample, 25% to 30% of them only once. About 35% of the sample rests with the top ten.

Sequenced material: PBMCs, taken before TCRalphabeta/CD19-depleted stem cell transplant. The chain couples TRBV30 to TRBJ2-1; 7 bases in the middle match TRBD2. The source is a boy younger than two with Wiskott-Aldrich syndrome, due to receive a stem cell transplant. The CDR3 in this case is CAWSVQLSGEQFF. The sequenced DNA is TGTGCCTGGAGTGTACAACTTAGCGGGGAGCAGTTCTTC. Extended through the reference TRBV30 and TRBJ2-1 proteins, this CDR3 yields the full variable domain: SQTIHQWPATLVQPVGSPLSLECTVEGTSNPNLYWYRQAAGRGLQLLFYSVGIGQISSEVPQNLSASRPQDRQFILSSKKLLLSDSGFYLCAWSVQLSGEQFFGPGTRLTVL.